The present T cell receptor (beta chain) was sequenced within a study of shared clonotypes between healthy human individuals. Turning to this clone: Its antigen remains unknown.

The study, taken as a whole, reports: It was the non-shared clonotypes that had lower generation probabilities than clonotypes shared by all four donors.

The CDR3 runs to 14 residues. The V gene end was trimmed by 2 bases and the J gene end by 5 bases; junction bases not matched to a gene: 3. CDR1 MNHEY and CDR2 SMNVEV come from the germline V gene (reference sequence). In the original analysis: Without quality scores, immunoSEQ junctional reads could not be filtered like full-length reads. Here immunoSEQ multiplex PCR was the method, and the copy in TCRdb shows in-frame clones only, minus some. The D gene and trimming were derived from the DNA, and the V and J assignments and clone size from that table. The repertoire consists of approximately 1.1 million clones, with roughly 74% occurring once and the leading ten covering around 0.47%.

The chain is built from TRBV27 and TRBJ2-3; 8 positions match TRBD1. Sequencing was done on a sample of memory CD4+ T cells from PBMCs. Documented subset: CD45RA-negative fraction. The clonotype originates from a man younger than 35 in good health. Some clones in this sample may be carry-over from other donors' samples. The CDR3 here is CASSLDRGVDTQYF. Written as DNA, the CDR3 is TGTGCCAGCAGTTTAGACAGGGGAGTAGATACGCAGTATTTT.